The 3 T cell receptor beta chains given below trace back to one sample, sequenced in a study of blood T cell repertoires in COVID-19. The method was immunoSEQ multiplex PCR; TCRdb's version includes in-frame clones alone and lacks a portion of them. The sample lists 55,000 to 75,000 clones; approximately 83% were seen once. The sample was peripheral blood. The receptors shown here come from a man aged 70-80 years with acute or convalescent COVID-19.

A single count supports this clone. The chain has TRBV4-1 and TRBJ1-2; 11 bases align to TRBD1. Germline V gene sequence: CDR1 MGHRA, CDR2 YSYEKL. The CDR3 runs to 15 residues. V was clipped by 1 base and J by 4 bases; unmatched bases: 2. This CDR3 is CASSQAGQGAYGYTF. In DNA, the CDR3 is TGCGCCAGCAGCCAAGCCGGACAGGGGGCCTATGGCTACACCTTC.

The chain has TRBV4-2 and TRBJ2-1, with 10 bases aligning to TRBD2. The germline CDR1 and CDR2 sequences are LGHNA and YNFKEQ. V lost 0 bases and J lost 4; bases outside the gene matches: 9. The CDR3 has 18 amino acids. The CDR3 DNA reads TGTGCCAGCAGCCAAGAAACGAACGGAGCGGGGGGGTACAATGAGCAGTTCTTC. It yields the protein CASSQETNGAGGYNEQFF.

Only a few counts were recorded for this clone. This sequence joins TRBV7-9 and TRBJ2-5; D not resolved. Per the germline V gene, CDR1 is SEHNR and CDR2 is FQNEAQ (reference sequence). CDR3 length: 11 amino acids. V lost 5 bases, J lost 4 bases, and 5 bases lay in between. The CDR3, as DNA: TGTGCCAGCAGCCCTAGAGAGACCCAGTACTTC. Amino acid sequence: CASSPRETQYF.